The 20 T cell receptor beta chains given below trace back to one sample, sequenced in a study of cytomegalovirus exposure and HLA in healthy donors. A multiplex PCR was run with 60 Vbeta primers and 13 Jbeta primers. The repertoire was sequenced with immunoSEQ multiplex PCR; TCRdb's copy has only in-frame clones and lacks some. The sample has roughly 93,000 clones; about 76% are singletons. The sequenced sample was PBMCs. Source of these receptors: a human donor in good health.

The chain carries TRBV30 and TRBJ1-3; D unclear. The germline V and J ends were trimmed by 1 base and 0 bases, with 7 bases remaining between them. Per germline, CDR1 GTSNPN and CDR2 SVGIG (reference sequence). CDR3 length: 14 residues. CDR3 DNA: TGTGCCTGGAGTGGAGACTACTCTGGAAACACCATATATTTT. Protein sequence: CAWSGDYSGNTIYF.

The rearrangement joins TRBV19 to TRBJ1-2, with D perhaps TRBD1 (6 bases). Deletions cut 6 bases from V and 1 base from J, with 15 bases between. This CDR3 is 15 amino acids long. The germline gives CDR1 LNHDA, CDR2 SQIVND (reference sequence). For the CDR3, the DNA is TGTGCCAGTAGAGAGACAGGTCGGGGTAACTATGGCTACACCTTC. This codes for CASRETGRGNYGYTF.

This clone turned up a few times. The CDR3 protein is CASSEYNSPNSPLHF. CDR3 nucleotides: TGTGCCAGCAGTGAATACAACAGCCCCAATTCACCCCTCCACTTT. V usage is TRBV2 and J usage is TRBJ1-6; no firm D call. Germline lookup yields CDR1 SNHLY and CDR2 FYNNEI. The CDR3 is made up of 15 amino acids. Trimming left V 2 bases short and J 7 bases short, with 12 bases between.

Turning to this clone: Other DNA sequences in the same sample also yield this CDR3. The J gene is TRBJ2-3, the V gene TRBV5-1; 11 bases match TRBD2. V was clipped by 0 bases and J by 0 bases; unmatched bases: 3. Germline V gene lookup returns CDR1 SGHRS and CDR2 YFSETQ. This CDR3 is 17 amino acids long. The CDR3 sequence is CASSLDGLAGSTDTQYF. CDR3 bases: TGCGCCAGCAGCTTGGACGGACTAGCGGGCAGCACAGATACGCAGTATTTT.

The gene calls are TRBV9 and TRBJ2-5; 7 bases line up with TRBD1. Germline lookup yields CDR1 SGDLS and CDR2 YYNGEE. J lost 2 bases, V lost 0 bases, and 7 bases had no gene match. CDR3 length: 16 residues. Here the CDR3 reads CASSVGGQPMQETQYF. The CDR3, as DNA: TGTGCCAGCAGCGTAGGGGGACAGCCGATGCAAGAGACCCAGTACTTC.

This clone showed up just a few times. Sequence at one end of the junction differs from germline and may be a read error. The genes are TRBV7-9 and TRBJ1-4; 7 bases agree with TRBD1. Per the germline V gene, CDR1 is SEHNR and CDR2 is FQNEAQ (reference sequence). The CDR3 spans 12 residues. CDR3: CSSSLADRVLFF. DNA of the CDR3: TGTTCCAGCAGCTTAGCCGACAGGGTACTGTTTTTT.

This chain uses TRBV19 with TRBJ1-1; unclear D gene. Trimming took off 7 bases at V and 1 base at J, with 13 bases between the two ends. The CDR3 consists of 14 residues. Germline CDR1 reads LNHDA; CDR2 reads SQIVND (reference sequence). Here the CDR3 reads CASTPTARNTEAFF. The CDR3 nucleotides are TGTGCCAGTACCCCCACCGCGAGGAACACTGAAGCTTTCTTT.

The V gene is TRBV6-5, the J gene TRBJ2-7, with 7 bases lining up with TRBD1. V lost 0 bases to trimming and J lost 3 bases; unmatched junction nucleotides: 2. This CDR3 is built from 14 residues. Germline loops: CDR1 MNHEY, CDR2 SVGAGI. The CDR3 here is CASSYSAGGYEQYF. For the CDR3, the DNA is TGTGCCAGCAGTTACTCGGCAGGGGGCTACGAGCAGTACTTC.

This clone was counted between two and nine times. The chain is built from TRBV5-6 and TRBJ2-1, with a tentative D call TRBD2 (5 bases). Trimming left V 4 bases short and J 3 bases short, with 17 bases between. The CDR3 length is 16 residues. Germline assignment: CDR1 SGHDT and CDR2 YYEEEE. CDR3: CASSPTVSGYYNEQFF. The CDR3 DNA follows: TGTGCCAGCAGCCCTACGGTGTCGGGGTACTACAATGAGCAGTTCTTC.

In this sample, this clone turned up a few times. The chain joins TRBV10-3 to TRBJ2-1, with TRBD1 matching 7 bases. V lost 4 bases, J lost 5 bases, and 14 bases stayed unmatched. Per germline, CDR1 ENHRY and CDR2 SYGVKD. This CDR3 is built from 17 residues. This chain's CDR3 is CAISGGQSGSEHNEQFF. The DNA for the CDR3 is TGTGCCATCAGTGGGGGACAGTCCGGCTCTGAGCACAATGAGCAGTTCTTC.

J is TRBJ1-2 and V is TRBV19; TRBD1 aligns across 11 bases. This CDR3 contains 16 residues. CDR1 and CDR2 from the germline V gene are LNHDA and SQIVND (reference sequence). V lost 5 bases, J lost 5 bases, and 10 bases stayed unmatched. The CDR3 spells CASSPFPDRGRYGYTF. Here the CDR3 DNA reads TGTGCCAGTAGTCCCTTCCCGGACAGGGGGCGTTATGGCTACACCTTC.

V gene TRBV12-5 combines with J gene TRBJ2-2; 7 nucleotides line up with TRBD2. The germline V gene encodes CDR1 LGHNT and CDR2 FRNRAP. The CDR3 extends over 15 amino acids. J was trimmed by 5 bases and V by 5 bases; bases with no gene match: 8. The CDR3 sequence: CASGTTGGWTGELFF. CDR3 bases: TGTGCTAGTGGTACAACGGGAGGTTGGACCGGGGAGCTGTTTTTT.

This chain joins TRBV6-1 and TRBJ2-7; perhaps TRBD1 as D (6 bases). The CDR3 is 15 amino acids. Trimming stripped 10 bases from V and 1 base from J, with 20 bases between. Germline V gene sequence: CDR1 MNHNS, CDR2 SASEGT. The CDR3 sequence is CATQGRAPESYEQYF. The CDR3 DNA sequence: TGTGCCACACAGGGCAGGGCCCCGGAATCCTACGAGCAGTACTTC.

The chain employs TRBV4-1 and TRBJ2-7; 9 bases are a match to TRBD2. V was pared by 5 bases and J by 6 bases, with 14 bases of the junction left unmatched. The germline CDR1 and CDR2 sequences are MGHRA and YSYEKL. This CDR3 is built from 16 residues. The CDR3 reads CASSKATSAGGFEQYF. For the CDR3, the DNA is TGCGCCAGCAGCAAAGCCACCTCAGCGGGAGGCTTCGAGCAGTACTTC.

A remark on this clone: The junction departs from germline at one end; a sequencing error may be responsible. This chain uses TRBV6-5 with TRBJ1-4; 7 nucleotides align to TRBD1. CDR3 length: 15 residues. From germline, CDR1 is MNHEY and CDR2 SVGAGI. The CDR3 reads CASSQIRGSKEKLFF. DNA of the CDR3: TGTGCCAGCAGCCAAATCAGGGGGTCTAAAGAAAAACTGTTTTTT.

The V and J genes are TRBV7-9 and TRBJ1-2, with TRBD1 identical over 7 bases. The junction had 12 bases not matched to a gene; V was cut back by 5 bases and J by 6 bases. Germline V lookup: CDR1 SEHNR, CDR2 FQNEAQ (reference sequence). This CDR3 has 15 amino acids. The CDR3: CASSRSGTEIHGYTF. For the CDR3, the DNA is TGTGCCAGCAGCAGGTCCGGGACAGAAATACATGGCTACACCTTC.

The chain combines TRBV5-4 with TRBJ1-2; TRBD1 is a possible D gene (5 bases). The ends were cut back, 3 bases at V and 8 bases at J, with 17 bases in the middle. The CDR3 totals 14 residues. The germline V gene encodes CDR1 SGHNT and CDR2 YYREEE (reference sequence). In DNA form, the CDR3 reads TGTGCCAGCAGCTCGGATCAGGGCTTACGGGGCTACACCTTC. Protein sequence: CASSSDQGLRGYTF.

This clone appeared once. The chain recombines TRBV5-1 with TRBJ2-3; 7 positions match TRBD2. Losses at the gene ends were 5 bases for V and 0 bases for J; bases not matched to a gene: 6. Germline-derived CDR1 and CDR2 are SGHRS and YFSETQ. This CDR3 is built from 15 residues. The CDR3 here is CASRAGRASTDTQYF. CDR3 in DNA: TGCGCCAGCAGAGCGGGACGAGCTAGCACAGATACGCAGTATTTT.

The DNA of the CDR3 is TGTGCCAGCAGCGTAGCCGGGACTACAACCTACGAGCAGTACTTC. It translates to CASSVAGTTTYEQYF. The gene calls are TRBV9 and TRBJ2-7, with 7 bases aligning to TRBD2. Looked up from germline, CDR1 is SGDLS and CDR2 is YYNGEE. The ends lost 0 bases at V and 2 bases at J; junction bases unmatched: 5. The CDR3 has 15 residues.

The chain carries TRBV4-1 and TRBJ2-1; possibly TRBD2 for D (6 bases). The germline V and J ends were trimmed by 0 bases and 8 bases, with 11 bases remaining between them. CDR1 is MGHRA, CDR2 YSYEKL, per germline. The CDR3 has 14 amino acids. CDR3 protein: CASSQDPSGDEQFF. The CDR3 bases are TGCGCCAGCAGCCAAGATCCGTCGGGGGATGAGCAGTTCTTC.